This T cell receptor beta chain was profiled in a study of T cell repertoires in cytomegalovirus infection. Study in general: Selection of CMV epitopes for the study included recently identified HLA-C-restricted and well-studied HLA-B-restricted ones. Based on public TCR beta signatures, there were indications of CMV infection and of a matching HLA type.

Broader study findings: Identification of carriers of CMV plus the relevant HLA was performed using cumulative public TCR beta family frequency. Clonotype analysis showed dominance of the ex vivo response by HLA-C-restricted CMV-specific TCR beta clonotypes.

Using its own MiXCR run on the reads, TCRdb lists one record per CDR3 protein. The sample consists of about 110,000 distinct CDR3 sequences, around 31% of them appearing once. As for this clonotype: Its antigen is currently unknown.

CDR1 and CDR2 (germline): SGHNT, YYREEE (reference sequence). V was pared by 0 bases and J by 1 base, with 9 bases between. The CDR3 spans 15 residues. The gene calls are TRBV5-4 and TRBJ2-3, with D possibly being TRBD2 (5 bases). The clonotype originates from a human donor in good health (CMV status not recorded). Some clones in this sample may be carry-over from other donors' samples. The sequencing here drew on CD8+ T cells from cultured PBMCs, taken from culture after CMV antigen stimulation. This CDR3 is CASSLGLAGTDTQYF. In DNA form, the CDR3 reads TGTGCCAGCAGCTTGGGCCTAGCTGGCACAGATACGCAGTATTTT.